Listed below are T cell receptor beta chains from one sample, sequenced in a study of blood T cell repertoires in COVID-19. Generated by immunoSEQ multiplex PCR, the TCRdb table keeps only in-frame clones and is missing some. The table lists under 60,000 clones, around 83% of them singletons, with 5.2% in the top ten. The specimen was peripheral blood. Receptor source: a human donor in a cohort sampled during active COVID-19. Each CDR3 is given with its conserved first and last residue. The order of the fields is CDR3 DNA, CDR3 protein, D gene, V gene, J gene, clone size. The D gene is left open where the match is weak. A clone size is listed for some rows: how often the clone was seen (once, few, many), or a class if it is expanded.

CDR3nt: TGTGCCAGCAGCTTTGGAGGCCCCAATCAGCCCCAGCATTTT
CDR3aa: CASSFGGPNQPQHF
d_gene: .
v_gene: TRBV7-9
j_gene: TRBJ1-5
abundance: .

CDR3nt: TGTGCCAGCAGTGAAAGAGTTACTGAAGCTTTCTTT
CDR3aa: CASSERVTEAFF
d_gene: .
v_gene: TRBV6-1
j_gene: TRBJ1-1
abundance: .

CDR3nt: TGCGCCAGCAGTTCTTTCGTATCTGCAGATACGCAGTATTTT
CDR3aa: CASSSFVSADTQYF
d_gene: .
v_gene: TRBV10-1
j_gene: TRBJ2-3
abundance: .

CDR3nt: TGTGCCAGCAGTTACCCCACGGGGGGGGGCACAGATACGCAGTATTTT
CDR3aa: CASSYPTGGGTDTQYF
d_gene: TRBD2
v_gene: TRBV6-5
j_gene: TRBJ2-3
abundance: .

CDR3nt: TGTGCCAGCAGCCATGACGGGGGGGCTCAAGAGACCCAGTACTTC
CDR3aa: CASSHDGGAQETQYF
d_gene: TRBD2
v_gene: TRBV3-1/TRBV3-2
j_gene: TRBJ2-5
abundance: .

CDR3nt: TGTGCCAGCAGCCAAGATCAATCCGGACAGAGCTATGGCTACACCTTC
CDR3aa: CASSQDQSGQSYGYTF
d_gene: .
v_gene: TRBV4-2
j_gene: TRBJ1-2
abundance: .

CDR3nt: TGTGCCAGCAGCTTGGCCTCGACAACAGGTGCCAATGAGCAGTTCTTC
CDR3aa: CASSLASTTGANEQFF
d_gene: .
v_gene: TRBV7-3
j_gene: TRBJ2-1
abundance: .

CDR3nt: TGCGCCAGCAGACTCGGGGGGGAGTACCAAGAGACCCAGTACTTC
CDR3aa: CASRLGGEYQETQYF
d_gene: TRBD2
v_gene: TRBV5-1
j_gene: TRBJ2-5
abundance: few

CDR3nt: TGTGCCAGCAGCGCCCAGACAGCGACTCGGTCTGGCTACACCTTC
CDR3aa: CASSAQTATRSGYTF
d_gene: .
v_gene: TRBV7-3
j_gene: TRBJ1-2
abundance: medium-sized

CDR3nt: TGTGCCAGCAGCCAAGATGAACTAGCGGGGCCCTACGAGCAGTACTTC
CDR3aa: CASSQDELAGPYEQYF
d_gene: TRBD2
v_gene: TRBV3-1/TRBV3-2
j_gene: TRBJ2-7
abundance: .